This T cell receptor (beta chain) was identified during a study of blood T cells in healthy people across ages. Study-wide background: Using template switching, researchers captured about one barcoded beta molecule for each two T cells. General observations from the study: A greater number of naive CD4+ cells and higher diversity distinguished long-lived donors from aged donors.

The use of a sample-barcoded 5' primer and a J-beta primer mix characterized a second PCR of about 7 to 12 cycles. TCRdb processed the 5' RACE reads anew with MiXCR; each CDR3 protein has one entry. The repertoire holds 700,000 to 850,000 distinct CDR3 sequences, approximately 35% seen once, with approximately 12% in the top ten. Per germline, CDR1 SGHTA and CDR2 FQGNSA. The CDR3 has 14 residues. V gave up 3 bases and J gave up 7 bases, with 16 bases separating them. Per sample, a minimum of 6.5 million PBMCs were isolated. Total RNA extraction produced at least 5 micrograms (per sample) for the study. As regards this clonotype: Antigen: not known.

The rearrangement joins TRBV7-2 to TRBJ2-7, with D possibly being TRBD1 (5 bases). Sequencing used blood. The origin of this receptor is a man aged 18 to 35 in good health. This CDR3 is CASSFQGVLLEQYF. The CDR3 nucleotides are TGTGCCAGCAGCTTTCAGGGTGTTTTACTTGAGCAGTACTTC.